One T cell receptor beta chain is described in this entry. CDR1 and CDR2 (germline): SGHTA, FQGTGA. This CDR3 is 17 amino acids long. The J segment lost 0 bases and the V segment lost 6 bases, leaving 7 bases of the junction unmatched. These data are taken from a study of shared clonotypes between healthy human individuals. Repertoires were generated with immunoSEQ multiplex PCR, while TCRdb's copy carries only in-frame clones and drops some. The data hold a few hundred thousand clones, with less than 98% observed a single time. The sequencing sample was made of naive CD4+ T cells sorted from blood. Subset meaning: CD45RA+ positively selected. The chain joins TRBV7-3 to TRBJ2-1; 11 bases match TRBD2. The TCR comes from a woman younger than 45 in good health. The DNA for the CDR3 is TGTGCCAGCAGTCTAACTAGCGGGGGAAGCTCCTACAATGAGCAGTTCTTC. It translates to CASSLTSGGSSYNEQFF.